Here is one T cell receptor (beta chain) with its context. This record belongs to a study of technical replicates of blood from a few donors. Repertoires were generated with immunoSEQ multiplex PCR, while TCRdb's copy carries only in-frame clones and drops some. The table has around 68,000 clones, about 97% seen once. The germline CDR1 and CDR2 sequences are LGHNT and FRNRAP. V lost 9 bases and J lost 2, with 10 bases in between. The CDR3 runs 12 residues. This sequence joins TRBV12-5 and TRBJ1-2; D perhaps matches TRBD1 (5 bases). Sequenced material: T cells isolated from PBMCs. This receptor was identified in a human donor in good health. CDR3 nucleotide sequence: TGTGCTAGCAGTGACAGCAACTATGGCTACACCTTC. It is translated as CASSDSNYGYTF.